Sequencing of this T cell receptor (beta chain) was carried out in a study of T-cell memory formation after mild COVID-19. This CDR3 comprises 13 residues. Trimming cost V 6 bases and J 10 bases, with 18 bases left between them. TCRdb itself ran the 5' RACE reads through MiXCR, one entry per CDR3 protein. Altogether about 190,000 distinct CDR3 sequences are present, roughly 30% being singletons, with the ten largest covering roughly 11%. Details on this clonotype: Its antigen is still unknown.

Study conclusions and caveats: The study detected some responding clones in pre-infection memory, suggesting cross-reactive memory joined.

This TCR derives from an adult woman who had mild COVID-19 (a few samples of this study predate the infection). Cell type and time point are not known. Sequencing input: PBMCs or a T cell subset sorted from them (not recorded which). This chain links TRBV12-3 or TRBV12-4 with TRBJ1-1, with D possibly being TRBD1 (6 bases). The DNA of the CDR3 is TGTGCCAGCAGCTTAACAGGGAGGATCGGAGCTTTCTTT. This gives the protein CASSLTGRIGAFF.